This T cell receptor (beta chain) appears in the sequencing data of a study of OX40 agonist ivuxolimab in advanced cancers. Some clones are missing from TCRdb's copy, which holds only in-frame ones; the method was immunoSEQ multiplex PCR. The data show about 59,000 clones, with 85% to 90% seen just once and 0.3% to 0.45% held by the top ten. V dropped 5 bases and J dropped 2; count of bases not matched to a gene: 4. CDR1 and CDR2 from the germline V gene are MNHEY and SVGAGI. The CDR3 extends over 15 amino acids. Peripheral blood came from all dose cohorts at three timepoints. Sequenced here: CD4+ or CD8+ T cells sorted from blood, sampled in a trial of the OX40 agonist ivuxolimab. This chain links TRBV6-5 with TRBJ1-2; 11 nucleotides match TRBD1. The receptor was derived from an adult with an advanced solid tumor such as melanoma, head and neck, liver or kidney cancer. DNA of the CDR3: TGTGCCAGCAGTCAGGGACAGGGGGGGAACTATGGCTACACCTTC. Translated: CASSQGQGGNYGYTF.